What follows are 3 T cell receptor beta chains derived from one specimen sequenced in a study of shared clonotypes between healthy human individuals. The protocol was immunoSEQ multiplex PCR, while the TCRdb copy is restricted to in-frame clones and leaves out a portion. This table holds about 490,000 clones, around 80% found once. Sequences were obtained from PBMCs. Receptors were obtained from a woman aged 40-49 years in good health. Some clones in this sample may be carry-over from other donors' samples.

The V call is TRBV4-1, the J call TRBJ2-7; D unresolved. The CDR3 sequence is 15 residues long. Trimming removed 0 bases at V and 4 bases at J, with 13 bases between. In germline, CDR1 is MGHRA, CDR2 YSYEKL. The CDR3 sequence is CASSQDFDQEYEQYF. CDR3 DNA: TGCGCCAGCAGCCAAGATTTTGACCAAGAGTACGAGCAGTACTTC.

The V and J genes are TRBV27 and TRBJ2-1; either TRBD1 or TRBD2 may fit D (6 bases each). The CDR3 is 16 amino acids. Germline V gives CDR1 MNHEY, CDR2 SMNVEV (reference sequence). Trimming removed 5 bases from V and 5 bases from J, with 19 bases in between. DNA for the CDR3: TGTGCCAGCAGTCCGCCGGGGGCTTTACGTCACAATGAGCAGTTCTTC. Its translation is CASSPPGALRHNEQFF.

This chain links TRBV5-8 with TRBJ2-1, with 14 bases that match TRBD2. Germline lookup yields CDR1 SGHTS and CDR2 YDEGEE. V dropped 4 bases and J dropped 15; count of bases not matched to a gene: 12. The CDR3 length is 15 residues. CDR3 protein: CASSATGLAGAGRFF. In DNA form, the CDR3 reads TGTGCCAGCAGCGCCACGGGACTAGCGGGAGCAGGGCGGTTCTTC. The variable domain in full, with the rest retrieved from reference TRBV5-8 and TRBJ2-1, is EAGVTQSPTHLIKTRGQQATLRCSPISGHTSVYWYQQALGLGLQFLLWYDEGEERNRGNFPPRFSGRQFPNYSSELNVNALELEDSALYLCASSATGLAGAGRFFGPGTRLTVL.